The 5 T cell receptor beta chains reported below all come from one sample, sequenced in a study of blood T cell repertoires in COVID-19. Data came from immunoSEQ multiplex PCR; TCRdb stores just in-frame clones and leaves some out. The sample shows about 80,000 clones, more than 75% of them seen only once. The sequenced material came from peripheral blood. These receptors were obtained from a man in his 60s with acute or convalescent COVID-19.

The CDR3 sequence is CASSPGRAGETQYF. The CDR3 DNA reads as TGTGCCAGCAGCCCTGGAAGGGCGGGGGAGACCCAGTACTTC. The V and J genes are TRBV7-2 and TRBJ2-5, with a tentative D call TRBD2 (6 bases). The CDR3 extends over 14 amino acids. Trimming pared 5 bases from V and 5 bases from J, leaving 15 bases between. Germline CDR1 reads SGHTA; CDR2 reads FQGNSA.

This chain links TRBV6-2 or TRBV6-3 with TRBJ2-1; unclear D gene. CDR1 MNHEY and CDR2 SVGEGT come from the germline V gene. This CDR3 comprises 11 residues. The V gene lost 5 bases and the J gene lost 4 bases, with 3 bases spanning the gap. The CDR3 region is CASSPYNEQFF. CDR3 in DNA: TGTGCCAGCAGTCCGTACAATGAGCAGTTCTTC.

The chain is built from TRBV5-1 and TRBJ2-7; the D gene is possibly TRBD2 (6 bases). The CDR3 extends over 13 amino acids. Deletions cut 4 bases from V and 7 bases from J, with 15 bases between. Germline V CDR1 and CDR2: SGHRS, YFSETQ. CDR3 nucleotide sequence: TGCGCCAGCAGCCTGGACTACCCTGGAGAGCAGTACTTC. This gives the protein CASSLDYPGEQYF.

This chain joins TRBV5-1 and TRBJ2-3; possible D gene TRBD1, 6 bases. Trimming left V 0 bases short and J 2 bases short, with 13 bases between. Germline-derived CDR1 and CDR2 are SGHRS and YFSETQ. The CDR3 is made up of 16 amino acids. CDR3 loop: CASSLGLTGSTDTQYF. As DNA, the CDR3 is TGCGCCAGCAGCTTGGGTCTGACAGGATCCACAGATACGCAGTATTTT.

The V gene is TRBV6-2 or TRBV6-3, the J gene TRBJ1-2; no definite D call. The ends were cut back, 0 bases at V and 7 bases at J, with 6 bases in the middle. Per the germline V gene, CDR1 is MNHEY and CDR2 is SVGEGT. The CDR3 contains 12 residues. CDR3 coding DNA: TGTGCCAGCAGTTACTCGCGGATTGGCTACACCTTC. Its protein is CASSYSRIGYTF.